The entry below describes one T cell receptor (beta chain). What antigen it recognizes has not been identified. No base-level quality is on record; no much larger clone is a single base apart. These data are taken from a study of chemoradiotherapy in HPV16-positive cancers (dated by TCRdb to the early 2020s). For the study in its entirety: Functional T-cell assays on cells from a couple of HPV16-positive patients defined candidate HPV-specific T-cell clones and common TCR motifs. The study asked whether T-cell immunity to the HPV oncoproteins E6 and E7 changes during chemoradiotherapy and whether this immunity affects survival. TCR repertoires from around 80 patients with HPV-related cancers were then used to track the candidate HPV-specific TCRs and motifs. Findings and caveats that apply to the study as a whole: Expansion of candidate HPV-specific clones and E7-related TCR motifs was observed in the tumor microenvironment during treatment, whereas no such expansion was observed for non-HPV-specific T cells. The functional definition of HPV-specific T cells was derived from only two HPV16-positive patients, and the survival association was reported for HPV16-positive patients. Among HPV16-positive patients, expansion of HPV-responsive T cells during chemoradiotherapy was associated with better recurrence-free survival.

To prepare the library, the immunoSEQ multiplex PCR assay was applied. Sourced from immuneACCESS, this table was stored by TCRdb with only in-frame sequences that have V and J called. A share of the clones is absent; for the studies checked, an unresolved V gene accounts for under half, and the remainder has no known explanation. This sample comprises around 7,000 clones, around 82% of them detected only once. Under 8% of the sample comes from the top ten. Repertoires were sampled repeatedly over the course of chemoradiotherapy, so clonal expansion could be followed in the tumor microenvironment. At the junction V is shortened by 5 bases and J by 6 bases; bases outside the gene matches: 13. Reading from cysteine to phenylalanine, the CDR3 counts 16 amino acids. Here the CDR3 DNA is all that survives: 48 bases in frame from base 1. Looking up the germline V gene (reference sequence) yields CDR1 LNHDA and CDR2 SQIVND.

Sequencing was performed on tumor tissue, taken from a patient who underwent chemoradiotherapy. The TCR was taken from a human donor with HPV-associated anogenital cancer. The chain was built from TRBV19 and TRBJ1-5; the central 7 bases match TRBD1. CDR3 region: CASSSLRQGVGQPQHF. The nucleotides are TGTGCCAGTAGTTCCCTTCGACAGGGTGTGGGTCAGCCCCAGCATTTT.